The source of this TCR beta chain is a study of T cells in Graves' hyperthyroidism and ophthalmopathy. Using RNA transcripts as the source, TCR beta CDR3 regions were amplified. With the HTBI primer set, the TCR CDR3 went through a first round of RT-PCR. TCRdb recomputed calls from the multiplex PCR reads with MiXCR, one row per CDR3 protein. This sample has more than 650,000 distinct CDR3 sequences, with 14% found just once. Aged 18 to 65, the patients had hyperthyroidism that was newly diagnosed and had lasted under 2 months. Uncontrolled infection, other autoimmune disease, pregnancy or lactation disqualified patients from enrolment. Orbital computed tomography and thyroid ultrasound, together with serum TRAb and thyroxine and clinical symptoms, were used for diagnoses. The sample holds a few counts of this clonotype. Its antigen is unidentified. Germline loops: CDR1 MNHEY, CDR2 SVGAGI. V dropped 4 bases and J dropped 0; count of bases not matched to a gene: 10. The CDR3 consists of 17 residues.

Findings and limits, study-wide: In the blood, most expanded thyroid clonotypes above 0.001 appeared as well.

The sample was blood. V gene TRBV6-5 combines with J gene TRBJ2-3; 7 positions agree with TRBD1. The sequence was obtained from a woman aged 18-35 years with Graves' hyperthyroidism. The CDR3 region is CASSSGDRGKSTDTQYF. CDR3 DNA sequence: TGTGCCAGCAGTTCTGGGGACAGAGGAAAAAGCACAGATACGCAGTATTTT.